The following is a TCR beta chain sequence with its context. This clone appeared a single time. Its antigen is still unknown. The input lacks base qualities; no much larger clone sits a single base away. This sample was included in a study of Ad26.COV2.S vaccination and SARS-CoV-2 variants (dated by TCRdb to about 2021). Describing the broader study: Donors in the vaccine arm were drawn from COV1001, a multicentre, randomized, double-blind, placebo-controlled phase I-IIa trial testing Ad26.COV2.S in healthy adults. Trial participants were randomized into five groups of five: low-dose or high-dose Ad26.COV2.S given once or twice, or placebo on both occasions. Throughout the experiments and outcome assessment, investigators stayed blinded to trial group allocation. Ad26.COV2.S was given intramuscularly at 5x10^10 or 1x10^11 viral particles, as a single shot or as two shots 56 days apart. The TCR-sequenced set comprised approximately 32 samples: some 20 Ad26.COV2.S vaccine recipients, 5 placebo recipients and 8 SARS-CoV-2 convalescent individuals. The specificity and breadth of SARS-CoV-2-reactive T cell receptors after Ad26.COV2.S vaccination were assessed by TCRbeta repertoire sequencing.

The research as a whole found: After vaccination, substantial breadth of spike-specific CD8+ and CD4+ T cell responses was reported. According to the authors, total T cell responses may have been underestimated by the TCR breadth and depth analyses. Comparing responses between vaccine doses or regimens was not something the study was powered to do. Non-spike TCR breadth was comparable between vaccine and placebo recipients, consistent with the vaccine containing only spike. Higher spike-specific TCR breadth was observed in Ad26.COV2.S recipients than in placebo recipients (P = 0.0014).

This sample's treatment or condition label indicates: around 19 received Ad26.COV2.S at low or high dose, single or two shots; about 5 received placebo; per-sample allocation not given. Repertoires of vaccine and placebo recipients were sequenced from samples collected on day 63 after the first injection. Cohort 1b enrolled some 25 adults aged 18-55 years at a single site in Boston, USA, between 29 July and 7 August 2020. Ad26.COV2.S was a replication-incompetent adenovirus type 26 vector that expressed a prefusion-stabilized SARS-CoV-2 spike protein derived from the original Wuhan strain. TCRbeta CDR3 regions were sequenced with the immunoSEQ Assay. After extraction, genomic DNA underwent amplification by bias-controlled multiplex PCR, followed by high-throughput sequencing. As for how the authors treated the data: Collapsing and filtering of sequences were performed to quantify the absolute abundance of each unique TCRbeta CDR3 region. T cell fraction was estimated by normalization of TCRbeta template counts to usable DNA, with usable DNA being measured through amplification of reference genes present in all nucleated cells. Repertoire TCRs were annotated as SARS-CoV-2-specific when V gene, CDR3 amino acid sequence and J gene were exactly matched to a known reactive TCR set. MIRA supplied the reference SARS-CoV-2 TCR set, which was filtered for enrichment in COVID-19-positive ImmuneCODE repertoires so that public or cross-reactive TCRs were removed. Using the MIRA antigens, annotated TCRs were further analysed by specific ORF or by position within an ORF. Breadth was defined as the number of annotated unique rearrangements divided by the total number of unique productive rearrangements, and depth was defined as the summed frequency of the annotated unique rearrangements. Two-sided Wilcoxon rank-sum tests were used to compare TCR breadth between groups. Sourced from immuneACCESS, this table was stored by TCRdb with only in-frame sequences that have V and J called. A share of the clones is absent; for the studies checked, an unresolved V gene accounts for under half, and the remainder has no known explanation. V and J calls plus clone size are reproduced from that table; the DNA served to infer D and trimming. This sample is represented by some 520,000 clones; about 83% of them were singletons. The ten largest clonotypes hold roughly 12% of the sample.

Cut back by 3 bases and 13 bases, the V and J ends lie 13 bases apart. Measured from the cysteine to the phenylalanine, the CDR3 is 13 residues long. Only the CDR3 part of the read is kept: 39 bases, read in frame from the first base. CDR1 is given as LNHNV and CDR2 as YYDKDF, both from the germline V gene (reference sequence). This specimen was peripheral blood, taken in a trial of Ad26.COV2.S vaccine versus placebo. The receptor chain draws on TRBV15 and TRBJ1-6, with an unclear D gene assignment. The clonotype originates from a person between 18 and 65 years old who received the Ad26.COV2.S COVID-19 vaccine or a placebo. The nucleotide sequence is given as TGTGCCACCAGCAGGATGACCGCGTCGCCCCTCCACTTT. Translation gives CATSRMTASPLHF.